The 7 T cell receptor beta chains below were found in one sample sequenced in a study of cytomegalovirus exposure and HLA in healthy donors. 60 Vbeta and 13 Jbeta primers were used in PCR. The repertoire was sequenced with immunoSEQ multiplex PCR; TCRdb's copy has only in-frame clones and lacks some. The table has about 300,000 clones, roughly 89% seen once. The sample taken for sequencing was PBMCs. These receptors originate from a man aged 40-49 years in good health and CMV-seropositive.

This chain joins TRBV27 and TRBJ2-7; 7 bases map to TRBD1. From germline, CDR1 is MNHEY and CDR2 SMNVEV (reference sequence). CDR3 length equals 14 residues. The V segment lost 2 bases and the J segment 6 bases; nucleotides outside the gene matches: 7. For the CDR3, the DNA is TGTGCCAGCAGTTTAAGAGGGGGCAAGGGCGAGCAGTACTTC. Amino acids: CASSLRGGKGEQYF.

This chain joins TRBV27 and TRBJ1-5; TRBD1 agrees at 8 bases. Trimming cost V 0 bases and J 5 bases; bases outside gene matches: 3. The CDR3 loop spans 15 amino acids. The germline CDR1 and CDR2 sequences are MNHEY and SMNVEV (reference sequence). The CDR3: CASSLSRGHHQPQHF. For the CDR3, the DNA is TGTGCCAGCAGTTTATCCAGGGGGCATCATCAGCCCCAGCATTTT.

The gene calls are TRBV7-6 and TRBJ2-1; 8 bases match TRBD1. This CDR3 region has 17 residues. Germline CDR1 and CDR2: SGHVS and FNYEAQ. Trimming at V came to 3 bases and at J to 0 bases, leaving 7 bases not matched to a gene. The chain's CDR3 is CASSLPRDRSSYNEQFF. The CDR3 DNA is TGTGCCAGCAGCTTGCCCCGGGACAGGAGCTCCTACAATGAGCAGTTCTTC.

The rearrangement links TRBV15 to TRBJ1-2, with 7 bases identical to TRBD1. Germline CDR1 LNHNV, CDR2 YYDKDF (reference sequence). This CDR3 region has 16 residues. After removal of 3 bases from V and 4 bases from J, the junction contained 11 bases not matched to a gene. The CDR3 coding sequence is TGTGCCACCAGCAGCAAAAGACAGGGTACGCCCTATGGCTACACCTTC. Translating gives CATSSKRQGTPYGYTF.

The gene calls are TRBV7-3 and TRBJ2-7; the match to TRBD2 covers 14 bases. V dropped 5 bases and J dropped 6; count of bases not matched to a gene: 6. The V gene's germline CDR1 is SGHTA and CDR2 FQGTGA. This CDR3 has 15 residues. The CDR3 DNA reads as TGTGCCAGCAGCGCTACGGGACTAGCGGGAGTCGAGCAGTACTTC. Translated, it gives CASSATGLAGVEQYF.

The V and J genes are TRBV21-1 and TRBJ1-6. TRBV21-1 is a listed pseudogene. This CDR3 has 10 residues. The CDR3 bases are TGTGCCAGTTCGAATTCACCCCTCCACTTT. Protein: CASSNSPLHF.

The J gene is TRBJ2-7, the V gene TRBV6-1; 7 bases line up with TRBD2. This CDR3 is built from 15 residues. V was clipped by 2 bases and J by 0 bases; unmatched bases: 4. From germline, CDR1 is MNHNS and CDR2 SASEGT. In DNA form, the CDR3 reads TGTGCCAGCAGTGAATTACTAGCGTTCTCCTACGAGCAGTACTTC. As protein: CASSELLAFSYEQYF.